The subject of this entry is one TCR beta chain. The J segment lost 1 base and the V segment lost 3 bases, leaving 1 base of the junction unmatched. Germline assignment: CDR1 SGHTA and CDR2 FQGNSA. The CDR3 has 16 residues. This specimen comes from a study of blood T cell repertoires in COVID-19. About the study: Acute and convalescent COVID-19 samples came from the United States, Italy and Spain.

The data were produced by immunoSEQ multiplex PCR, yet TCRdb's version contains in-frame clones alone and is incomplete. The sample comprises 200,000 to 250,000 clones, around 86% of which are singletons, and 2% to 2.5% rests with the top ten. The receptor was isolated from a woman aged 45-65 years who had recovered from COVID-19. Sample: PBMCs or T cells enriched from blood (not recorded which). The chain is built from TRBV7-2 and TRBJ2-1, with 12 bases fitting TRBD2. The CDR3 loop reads CASSFGLAGSYNEQFF. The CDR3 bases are TGTGCCAGCAGCTTCGGACTAGCGGGGTCCTACAATGAGCAGTTCTTC. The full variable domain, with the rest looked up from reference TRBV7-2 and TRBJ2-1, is GAGVSQSPSNKVTEKGKDVELRCDPISGHTALYWYRQSLGQGLEFLIYFQGNSAPDKSGLPSDRFSAERTGGSVSTLTIQRTQQEDSAVYLCASSFGLAGSYNEQFFGPGTRLTVL.